One TCR beta chain is described in this entry. Its specificity is not known. These data belong to a study of shared clonotypes between healthy human individuals. The study, taken as a whole, reports: A reduction in generation probabilities was seen for non-shared clonotypes relative to those shared by all four donors.

As defined, naive CD8 cells were CD45RO-negative and positively selected for CCR7, with terminally differentiated effector memory CD45RA+ cells excluded. The CDR3 loop spans 15 amino acids. Germline CDR1 is KGHSH and CDR2 is LQKENI. The V gene end was trimmed by 3 bases and the J gene end by 6 bases; junction bases not matched to a gene: 5. Deep-level assay runs were performed. Some clones are missing from TCRdb's copy, which holds only in-frame ones; the method was immunoSEQ multiplex PCR. The sample consists of about 580,000 clones, roughly 98% of them appearing once. The sequenced sample consisted of naive CD8+ T cells sorted from blood. The V gene is TRBV18, the J gene TRBJ1-2; 12 bases map to TRBD1. The clonotype comes from a man aged 25 to 45 in good health. CDR3: CASSPLGQGADGYTF. CDR3 sequence (DNA): TGTGCCAGCTCACCCTTGGGACAGGGGGCGGATGGCTACACCTTC.